The 10 T cell receptor beta chains reported below all come from one sample, sequenced in a study of T-cell reconstitution after alpha-beta-depleted transplantation in children. Library preparation (for TCRbeta) was performed with unique molecular identifiers. TCRdb analysed the PCR reads with MiXCR anew, one entry per CDR3 protein. The sample lists fewer than 550,000 distinct CDR3 sequences; roughly an eighth were seen once. Sequenced here: PBMCs, mostly from graft donor cells, sampled 180 days after TCRalphabeta/CD19-depleted stem cell transplant. Receptors originate from a female patient under 10 years old who had a stem cell transplant for aplastic anemia, so the T cells may come from the graft donor.

This clonotype was picked up a small number of times. The rearrangement joins TRBV7-3 to TRBJ2-2, with TRBD2 matching 10 bases. The germline CDR1 and CDR2 sequences are SGHTA and FQGTGA. Unmatched junction bases numbered 8, after V lost 1 base and J lost 0 bases. The CDR3 is 19 amino acids. The CDR3 protein is CASSLRALAGVPNTGELFF. The CDR3 DNA sequence: TGTGCCAGCAGCTTAAGGGCCCTAGCGGGAGTCCCGAACACCGGGGAGCTGTTTTTT.

The chain employs TRBV20-1 and TRBJ2-7; unclear D gene. Trimming stripped 0 bases from V and 3 bases from J, with 18 bases between. Germline V gives CDR1 DFQATT, CDR2 SNEGSKA (reference sequence). The CDR3 length is 16 residues. The CDR3 is CSARDPKANKNYEQYV. The CDR3 DNA reads TGCAGTGCTAGAGATCCCAAGGCGAACAAAAACTACGAGCAGTACGTC.

The J gene is TRBJ2-1, the V gene TRBV20-1, with a tentative D call TRBD2 (6 bases). The V end was cut by 3 bases, the J end by 4 bases, with 16 bases between. This CDR3 comprises 15 residues. Per germline, CDR1 DFQATT and CDR2 SNEGSKA (reference sequence). CDR3 sequence reads: CSARPPGRGYNEQFF. In DNA form, the CDR3 reads TGCAGTGCTAGGCCCCCAGGGCGGGGATACAATGAGCAGTTCTTC.

This chain joins TRBV12-5 and TRBJ2-7; 8 bases align to TRBD1. This CDR3 is built from 16 residues. The J segment lost 4 bases and the V segment lost 2 bases, leaving 10 bases of the junction unmatched. Germline values: CDR1 LGHNT, CDR2 FRNRAP. The CDR3 sequence is CASGLSRGQALYEQYV. In DNA, the CDR3 is TGTGCTAGTGGTTTGTCCCGGGGACAGGCGCTATACGAGCAGTACGTC.

The rearrangement uses TRBV19 and TRBJ2-6; D ambiguous. Trimming removed 6 bases at V and 1 base at J, with 10 bases between. This CDR3 has 15 amino acids. The germline V gene has CDR1 LNHDA and CDR2 SQIVND (reference sequence). The CDR3: CASSTLGSGANVLTF. The CDR3, as DNA: TGTGCCAGTAGCACTTTGGGGTCTGGGGCCAACGTCCTGACTTTC.

The rearrangement uses TRBV6-2 or TRBV6-3 and TRBJ2-5; TRBD1 or TRBD2 may be the D gene (5 bases each). The germline CDR1 and CDR2 sequences are MNHEY and SVGEGT. CDR3 length: 14 residues. V was shortened by 5 bases and J by 5 bases, with 15 bases between the two germline ends. The CDR3 sequence is CASSPEGRRETQYF. CDR3 coding DNA: TGTGCCAGCAGTCCCGAGGGACGGCGGGAGACCCAGTACTTC.

The chain links TRBV5-1 to TRBJ2-2; D is undetermined. V was cut by 4 bases and J by 9 bases, with 13 bases left in between. Germline CDR1 reads SGHRS; CDR2 reads YFSETQ. This CDR3 has 13 residues. Written as DNA, the CDR3 is TGCGCCAGCAGCCGGACGGAACAAAGGGAGCTGTTTTTT. Translation: CASSRTEQRELFF. Based on the CDR3 plus reference TRBV5-1 and TRBJ2-2, the full variable domain is KAGVTQTPRYLIKTRGQQVTLSCSPISGHRSVSWYQQTPGQGLQFLFEYFSETQRNKGNFPGRFSGRQFSNSRSEMNVSTLELGDSALYLCASSRTEQRELFFGEGSRLTVL.

This clonotype was counted between two and nine times. The chain has TRBV20-1 and TRBJ2-7, with 7 bases matching TRBD2. Germline CDR1 is DFQATT and CDR2 is SNEGSKA (reference sequence). This CDR3 is 19 amino acids long. The ends lost 1 base at V and 6 bases at J; junction bases unmatched: 24. CDR3 DNA sequence: TGCAGTGCTAGAGTCAAAAATGGCTGGGGGGAGCGGGACCTTGCCGAGCAGTACTTC. It is translated as CSARVKNGWGERDLAEQYF.

This chain connects TRBV4-3 to TRBJ2-7, with D maybe TRBD1 (6 bases). Deletions cut 2 bases from V and 2 bases from J, with 16 bases between. The germline gives CDR1 LGHNA, CDR2 YSLEER. This CDR3 is 16 amino acids long. The DNA for the CDR3 is TGCGCCAGCAGCCAATCCGGGACACCGAACCCCTACGAGCAGTACTTC. It specifies CASSQSGTPNPYEQYF.

This chain joins TRBV12-3 or TRBV12-4 and TRBJ1-5; D may be TRBD1 (5 bases). The CDR3 totals 14 residues. V was trimmed by 4 bases and J by 5 bases, leaving 12 bases between them. The CDR3: CASSSRDGYQPQHF. Here the CDR3 DNA reads TGTGCCAGCAGTTCGCGGGACGGGTATCAGCCCCAGCATTTT.